Below are 5 T cell receptor beta chains sequenced from a single sample in a study of shared clonotypes between healthy human individuals. Naive-designated CD8 cells lacked CD45RO, were positively enriched for CCR7, and omitted terminally differentiated effector memory CD45RA+ cells. Some clones are missing from TCRdb's copy, which holds only in-frame ones; the method was immunoSEQ multiplex PCR. The sample records under 2,000,000 clones, around 96% being singletons. The sample taken for sequencing was naive CD8+ T cells sorted from blood. These receptors were taken from a man aged 18 to 35 in good health.

The V gene is TRBV21-1, the J gene TRBJ2-1; no DNA check was done on the table's D call, TRBD2. TRBV21-1 is listed as a pseudogene. The CDR3 is made up of 17 amino acids. CDR3 nucleotide sequence: TGTGCCAGCAGCAAAGGACCCAAAAGAAGGGAGAACAATGAGCAGTTCTTC. Translating it yields CASSKGPKRRENNEQFF.

The chain links TRBV4-3 to TRBJ2-7; D ambiguous. The germline V gene has CDR1 LGHNA and CDR2 YSLEER. This CDR3 has 14 amino acids. Trimming removed 1 base at V and 2 bases at J, with 9 bases between. This chain's CDR3 is CASSQAWSAYEQYF. The CDR3 bases are TGCGCCAGCAGCCAAGCGTGGTCCGCCTACGAGCAGTACTTC.

The V and J genes are TRBV29-1 and TRBJ2-7; D not resolved. From germline, CDR1 is SQVTM and CDR2 ANQGSEA. Between the trimmed V and J ends, which lost 4 bases and 2 bases, there was a span of 12 bases. The CDR3 has 13 amino acids. This chain's CDR3 is CSVVADLTYEQYF. CDR3 DNA: TGCAGCGTTGTGGCAGACCTAACCTACGAGCAGTACTTC.

This clone has only one observation. The genes are TRBV9 and TRBJ2-3; possibly TRBD1 for D (5 bases). Per the germline V gene, CDR1 is SGDLS and CDR2 is YYNGEE. V gave up 0 bases and J gave up 2 bases, with 13 bases separating them. The CDR3 length is 16 residues. This CDR3 is CASSVGLLGDTDTQYF. The CDR3 bases are TGTGCCAGCAGCGTAGGGCTGTTAGGGGACACAGATACGCAGTATTTT.

The genes are TRBV15 and TRBJ2-1, with D uncertain. This CDR3 region has 14 residues. V lost 0 bases and J 6 bases, leaving 9 bases between the germline ends. Per germline, CDR1 LNHNV and CDR2 YYDKDF (reference sequence). Here the CDR3 DNA reads TGTGCCACCAGCAGAGACATAGGGTTCAATGAGCAGTTCTTC. Translating gives CATSRDIGFNEQFF.